This entry is about one T cell receptor beta chain. Its antigen is still unknown. The data stem from a study of PD-1 blockade in classical Hodgkin lymphoma. Brentuximab vedotin exposure varied, and every patient relapsed after autologous stem cell transplantation. Germline-derived CDR1 and CDR2 are MRHNA and SNTAGT. This CDR3 has 14 amino acids. V gave up 3 bases and J gave up 6 bases; unmatched junction bases: 3. Study findings and constraints: TCR diversity at baseline was reported to be reduced in newly diagnosed patients relative to healthy donors. The authors have not defined what causes the repertoire differences, possibly disease activity or prior therapy. In CD4+ cells, TCR diversity went up significantly by C4D1, but in CD8+ cells it did not. Prior to therapy, complete responders displayed diversity much like that of newly diagnosed patients.

Data came from immunoSEQ multiplex PCR; TCRdb stores just in-frame clones and leaves some out. The table has over 15,000 clones, around 80% seen once. This material consisted of peripheral blood mononuclear cells (PBMCs), taken before the second cycle of nivolumab. The rearrangement uses TRBV6-4 and TRBJ2-2; 8 bases are shared with TRBD2. This clonotype was obtained from a human donor with classical Hodgkin lymphoma. The CDR3 is CASSDSGDAGELFF. The CDR3 bases are TGTGCCAGCAGTGATAGCGGGGACGCCGGGGAGCTGTTTTTT.